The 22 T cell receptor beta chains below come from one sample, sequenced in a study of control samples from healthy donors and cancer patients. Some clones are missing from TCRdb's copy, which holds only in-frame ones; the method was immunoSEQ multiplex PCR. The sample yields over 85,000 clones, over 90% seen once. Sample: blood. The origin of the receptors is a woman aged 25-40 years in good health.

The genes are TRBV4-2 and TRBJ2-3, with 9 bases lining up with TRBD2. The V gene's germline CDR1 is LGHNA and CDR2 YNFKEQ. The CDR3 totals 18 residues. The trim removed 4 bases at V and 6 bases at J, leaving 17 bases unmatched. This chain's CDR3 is CASSRQGGTSGGHDTQYF. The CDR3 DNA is TGTGCCAGCAGCCGCCAGGGGGGCACAAGCGGGGGGCACGATACGCAGTATTTT.

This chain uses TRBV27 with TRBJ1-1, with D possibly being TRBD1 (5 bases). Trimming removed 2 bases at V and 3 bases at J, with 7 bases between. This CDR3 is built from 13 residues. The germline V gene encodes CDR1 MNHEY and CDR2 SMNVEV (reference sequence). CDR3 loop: CASSLRGDTEAFF. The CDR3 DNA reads TGTGCCAGCAGTTTAAGAGGGGACACTGAAGCTTTCTTT.

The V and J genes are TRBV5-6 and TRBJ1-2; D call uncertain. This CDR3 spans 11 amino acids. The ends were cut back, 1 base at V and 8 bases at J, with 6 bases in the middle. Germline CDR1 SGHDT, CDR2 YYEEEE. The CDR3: CASSLRQGYTF. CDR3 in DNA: TGTGCCAGCAGCTTGAGGCAAGGCTACACCTTC.

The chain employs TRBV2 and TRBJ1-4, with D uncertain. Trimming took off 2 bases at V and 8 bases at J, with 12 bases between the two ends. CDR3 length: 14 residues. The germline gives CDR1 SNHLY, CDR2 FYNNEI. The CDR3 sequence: CASSESGPWEKLFF. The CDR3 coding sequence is TGTGCCAGCAGTGAAAGTGGCCCCTGGGAAAAACTGTTTTTT.

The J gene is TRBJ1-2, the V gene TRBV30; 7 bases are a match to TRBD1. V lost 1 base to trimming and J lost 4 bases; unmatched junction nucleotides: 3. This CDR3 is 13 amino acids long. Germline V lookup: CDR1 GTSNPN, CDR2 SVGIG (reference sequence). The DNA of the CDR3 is TGTGCCTGGAGTGGGGCAGGGGGCTATGGCTACACCTTC. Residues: CAWSGAGGYGYTF.

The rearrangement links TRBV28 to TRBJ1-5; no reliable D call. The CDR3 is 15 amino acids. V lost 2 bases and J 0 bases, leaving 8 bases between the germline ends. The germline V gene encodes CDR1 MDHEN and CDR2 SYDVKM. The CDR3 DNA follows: TGTGCCAGCAGTTTAAGTCAGAATAGCAATCAGCCCCAGCATTTT. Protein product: CASSLSQNSNQPQHF.

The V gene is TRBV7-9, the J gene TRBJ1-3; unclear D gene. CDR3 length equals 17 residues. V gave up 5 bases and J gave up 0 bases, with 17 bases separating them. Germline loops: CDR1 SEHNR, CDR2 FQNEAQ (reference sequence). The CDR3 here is CASSINGILHSGNTIYF. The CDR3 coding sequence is TGTGCCAGCAGCATTAACGGGATTTTACACTCTGGAAACACCATATATTTT. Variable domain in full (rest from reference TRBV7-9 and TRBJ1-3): DTGVSQNPRHKITKRGQNVTFRCDPISEHNRLYWYRQTLGQGPEFLTYFQNEAQLEKSRLLSDRFSAERPKGSFSTLEIQRTEQGDSAMYLCASSINGILHSGNTIYFGEGSWLTVV.

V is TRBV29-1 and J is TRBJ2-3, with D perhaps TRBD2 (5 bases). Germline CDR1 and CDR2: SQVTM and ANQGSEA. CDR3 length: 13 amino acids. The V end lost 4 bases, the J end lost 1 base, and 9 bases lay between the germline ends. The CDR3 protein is CSVVVSGTDTQYF. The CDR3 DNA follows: TGCAGCGTTGTGGTTAGCGGCACAGATACGCAGTATTTT.

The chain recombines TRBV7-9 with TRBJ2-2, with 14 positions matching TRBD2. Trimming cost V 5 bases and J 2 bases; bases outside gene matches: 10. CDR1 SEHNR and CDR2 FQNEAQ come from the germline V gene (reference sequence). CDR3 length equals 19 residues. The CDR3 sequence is CASSRTGLAGGHNTGELFF. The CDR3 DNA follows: TGTGCCAGCAGCCGAACCGGACTAGCGGGAGGCCATAACACCGGGGAGCTGTTTTTT. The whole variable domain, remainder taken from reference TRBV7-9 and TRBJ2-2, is DTGVSQNPRHKITKRGQNVTFRCDPISEHNRLYWYRQTLGQGPEFLTYFQNEAQLEKSRLLSDRFSAERPKGSFSTLEIQRTEQGDSAMYLCASSRTGLAGGHNTGELFFGEGSRLTVL.

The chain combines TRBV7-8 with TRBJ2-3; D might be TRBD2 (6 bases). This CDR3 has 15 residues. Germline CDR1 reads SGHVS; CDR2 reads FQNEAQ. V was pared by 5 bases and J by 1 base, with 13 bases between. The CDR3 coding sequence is TGTGCCAGCAGCCGGGAGCGGGTGCGCACAGATACGCAGTATTTT. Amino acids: CASSRERVRTDTQYF.

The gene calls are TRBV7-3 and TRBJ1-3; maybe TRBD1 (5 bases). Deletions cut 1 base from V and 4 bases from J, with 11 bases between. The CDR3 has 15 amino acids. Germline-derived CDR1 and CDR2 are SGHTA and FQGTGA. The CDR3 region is CASSLSSGDGNTIYF. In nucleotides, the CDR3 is TGTGCCAGCAGCTTAAGTTCCGGGGACGGAAACACCATATATTTT.

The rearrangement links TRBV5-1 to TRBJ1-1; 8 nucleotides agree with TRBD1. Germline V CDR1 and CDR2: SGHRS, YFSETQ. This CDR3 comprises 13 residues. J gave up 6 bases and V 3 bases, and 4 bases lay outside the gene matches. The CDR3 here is CASSSGQDSEAFF. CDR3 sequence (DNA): TGCGCCAGCAGCTCGGGACAGGACTCTGAAGCTTTCTTT.

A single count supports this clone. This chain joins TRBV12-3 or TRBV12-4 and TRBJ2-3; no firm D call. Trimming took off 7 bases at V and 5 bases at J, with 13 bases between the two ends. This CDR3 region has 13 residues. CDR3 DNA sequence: TGTGCCAGCAACACGGGTGGCGGAGATACGCAGTATTTT. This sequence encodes CASNTGGGDTQYF.

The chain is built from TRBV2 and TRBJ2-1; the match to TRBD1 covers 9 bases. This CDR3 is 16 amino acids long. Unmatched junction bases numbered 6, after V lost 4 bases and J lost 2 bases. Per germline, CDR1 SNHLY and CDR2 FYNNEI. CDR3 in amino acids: CASSGIQGATYNEQFF. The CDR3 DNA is TGTGCCAGCAGTGGAATACAGGGGGCGACCTACAATGAGCAGTTCTTC.

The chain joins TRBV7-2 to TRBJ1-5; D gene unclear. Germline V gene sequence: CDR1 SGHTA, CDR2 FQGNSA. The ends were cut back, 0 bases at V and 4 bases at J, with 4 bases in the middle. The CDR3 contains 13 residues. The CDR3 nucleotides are TGTGCCAGCAGCTTAGCCTGGAATCAGCCCCAGCATTTT. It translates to CASSLAWNQPQHF.

The CDR3 region is CASSKIRSDEQFF. The CDR3 nucleotides are TGTGCCAGCAGCAAAATACGATCGGACGAGCAGTTCTTC. The rearrangement uses TRBV21-1 and TRBJ2-1. TRBV21-1 is deemed a pseudogene. The CDR3 consists of 13 residues.

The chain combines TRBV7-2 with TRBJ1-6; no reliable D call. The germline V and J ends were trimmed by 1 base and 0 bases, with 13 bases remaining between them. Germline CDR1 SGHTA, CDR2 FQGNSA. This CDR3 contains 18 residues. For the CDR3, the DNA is TGTGCCAGCAGCTTAGGCCCGGCCTTGAGCTCCTATAATTCACCCCTCCACTTT. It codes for CASSLGPALSSYNSPLHF.

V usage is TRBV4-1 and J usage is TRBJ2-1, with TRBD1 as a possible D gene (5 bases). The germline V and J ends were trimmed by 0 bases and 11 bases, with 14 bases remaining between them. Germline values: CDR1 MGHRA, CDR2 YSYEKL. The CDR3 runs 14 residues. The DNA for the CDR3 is TGCGCCAGCAGCCAAGAAAGTGGGGCTTATAAGCAGTTCTTC. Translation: CASSQESGAYKQFF.

CDR3 DNA sequence: TGTGCCAGCAGCTTAGATCTCGTGCGGTTTGGCTACACCTTC. Translated, it gives CASSLDLVRFGYTF. J is TRBJ1-2 and V is TRBV11-2; D call uncertain. This CDR3 comprises 14 residues. Germline V gene sequence: CDR1 SGHAT, CDR2 FQNNGV. Trimming cost V 0 bases and J 7 bases, with 12 bases left between them.

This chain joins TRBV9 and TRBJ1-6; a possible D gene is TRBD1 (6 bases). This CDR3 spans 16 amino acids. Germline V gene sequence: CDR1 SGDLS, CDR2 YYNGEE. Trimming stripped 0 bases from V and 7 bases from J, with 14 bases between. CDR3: CASSVAAGVQNSPLHF. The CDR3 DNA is TGTGCCAGCAGCGTAGCCGCAGGGGTTCAAAATTCACCCCTCCACTTT. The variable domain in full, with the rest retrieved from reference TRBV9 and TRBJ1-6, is DSGVTQTPKHLITATGQRVTLRCSPRSGDLSVYWYQQSLDQGLQFLIQYYNGEERAKGNILERFSAQQFPDLHSELNLSSLELGDSALYFCASSVAAGVQNSPLHFGNGTRLTVT.

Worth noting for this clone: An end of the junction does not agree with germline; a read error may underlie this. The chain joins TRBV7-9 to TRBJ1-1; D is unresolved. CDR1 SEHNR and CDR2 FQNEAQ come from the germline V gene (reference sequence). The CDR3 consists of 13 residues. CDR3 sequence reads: CAGSLEWNTEAFF. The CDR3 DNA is TGTGCCGGCAGCTTAGAGTGGAACACTGAAGCTTTCTTT.

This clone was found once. DNA for the CDR3: TGTGCCAGCGGGGACAGGGGGCGCGATTCACCCCTCCACTTT. Translated, it gives CASGDRGRDSPLHF. The V and J genes are TRBV7-9 and TRBJ1-6; 12 bases fit TRBD1. Germline lookup yields CDR1 SEHNR and CDR2 FQNEAQ (reference sequence). V lost 8 bases to trimming and J lost 8 bases; unmatched junction nucleotides: 4. The CDR3 is made up of 14 amino acids. The full variable domain, completed using reference TRBV7-9 and TRBJ1-6, is DTGVSQNPRHKITKRGQNVTFRCDPISEHNRLYWYRQTLGQGPEFLTYFQNEAQLEKSRLLSDRFSAERPKGSFSTLEIQRTEQGDSAMYLCASGDRGRDSPLHFGNGTRLTVT.